The rows below give T cell receptor beta chains drawn from one sample of a study of cytomegalovirus exposure and HLA in healthy donors. This table comes from immunoSEQ multiplex PCR, and its TCRdb copy is limited to in-frame clones, with some not included. The data show 150,000 to 200,000 clones, 80% seen once. Material for sequencing was PBMCs. The receptors were gathered from a woman in her 30s in good health and CMV-seronegative. Each CDR3 is given with its conserved first and last residue. The D gene is left open where the match is weak. Where a row states a size, it is once, few, many or the class of an expanded clone; other rows omit it.

V	size	J	D	CDR3	DNA
TRBV7-8	few	TRBJ1-5	NA	CASSPLRGVGQPQHF	TGTGCCAGCAGCCCCCTCCGCGGGGTGGGTCAGCCCCAGCATTTT
TRBV15	NA	TRBJ1-5	NA	CATSRDLGYSNQPQHF	TGTGCCACCAGCAGAGATCTCGGTTATAGCAATCAGCCCCAGCATTTT
TRBV9	few	TRBJ1-4	TRBD1	CASSKDRGNEKLFF	TGTGCCAGCAGCAAGGACAGGGGGAATGAAAAACTGTTTTTT
TRBV29-1	NA	TRBJ2-4	TRBD1	CSVVNRGQNIQYF	TGCAGCGTAGTAAACAGGGGCCAAAACATTCAGTACTTC
TRBV10-1	NA	TRBJ2-3	NA	CASSDRASTLRDTQYF	TGCGCCAGCAGTGATAGGGCTAGCACGCTCAGGGATACGCAGTATTTT
TRBV30	few	TRBJ2-5	TRBD1	CAWRNAGGRETQYF	TGTGCCTGGAGGAACGCAGGGGGCCGGGAGACCCAGTACTTC
TRBV19	few	TRBJ1-2	TRBD1	CASRNRDREYGYTF	TGTGCCAGTAGGAACCGGGACAGAGAATATGGCTACACCTTC
TRBV7-8	NA	TRBJ1-6	NA	CASSLGGTLNSPLHF	TGTGCCAGCAGCTTAGGAGGCACCCTGAATTCACCCCTCCACTTT
TRBV11-2	few	TRBJ1-5	NA	CASSFEVGQGPNQPQHF	TGTGCCAGCAGCTTCGAAGTAGGGCAGGGCCCCAATCAGCCCCAGCATTTT
TRBV7-3	few	TRBJ2-7	NA	CASSLTPGSEQYF	TGTGCCAGCAGCTTAACCCCAGGCTCCGAGCAGTACTTC
TRBV30	NA	TRBJ2-6	NA	CAWSPMTGRPGANVLTF	TGTGCCTGGAGTCCAATGACAGGGAGGCCTGGGGCCAACGTCCTGACTTTC